This paragraph covers one T cell receptor (beta chain) sequence. Its antigen is unidentified. HTBI primers from iRepertoire and Arm-PCR of CDR3 regions yielded the TCR beta libraries. In TCRdb, the multiplex PCR reads were re-called with MiXCR into one record per CDR3 protein. Of under 450,000 distinct CDR3 sequences detected, less than 25% appear once; the ten largest clones hold approximately 28%. This sample is drawn from a study of regulatory T cells in long-lasting Graves disease. Study-wide results and limits: Persistent disease showed a preference for TRBV28, TRBJ1-2 and TRBJ2-5. Among persistent patients, a larger number of public clonotypes were shared (roughly 2,700) than among newly diagnosed patients (about 970).

Unmatched junction bases numbered 10, after V lost 7 bases and J lost 10 bases. The CDR3 runs to 13 residues. Noted time point: persistent/refractory GD, antithyroid drugs over 5 years with positive TRAb. Scientists built the TCR library using RNA that was extracted from PBMCs. The guidelines of the American Thyroid Association were the basis for diagnosing Graves' disease. The sequence derives from a female donor with Graves disease. The V call is TRBV12-3 or TRBV12-4, the J call TRBJ2-1, with 7 bases that match TRBD2. The specimen was peripheral blood mononuclear cells (PBMCs), collected when the disease was refractory, from a patient treated with antithyroid drugs. The chain's CDR3 is CASNPSTGGEQFF. CDR3 in DNA: TGTGCCAGCAACCCCAGTACGGGAGGAGAGCAGTTCTTC.